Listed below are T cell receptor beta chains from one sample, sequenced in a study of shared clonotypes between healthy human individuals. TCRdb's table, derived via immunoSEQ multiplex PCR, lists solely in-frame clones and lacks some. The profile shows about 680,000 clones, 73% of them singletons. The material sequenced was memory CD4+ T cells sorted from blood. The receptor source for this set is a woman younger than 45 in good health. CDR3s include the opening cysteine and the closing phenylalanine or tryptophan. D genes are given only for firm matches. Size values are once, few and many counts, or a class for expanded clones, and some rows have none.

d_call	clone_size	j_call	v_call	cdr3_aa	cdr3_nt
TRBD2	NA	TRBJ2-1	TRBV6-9	CASSCPSGDCDYNEQFF	TGTGCCAGCAGTTGTCCTAGCGGCGATTGTGATTACAATGAGCAGTTCTTC
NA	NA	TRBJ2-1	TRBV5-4	CASSLKTVGTEQFF	TGTGCCAGCAGCTTGAAAACAGTGGGAACTGAGCAGTTCTTC
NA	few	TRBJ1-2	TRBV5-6	CASSLGVKSGYTF	TGTGCCAGCAGCTTGGGGGTTAAGAGCGGCTACACCTTC
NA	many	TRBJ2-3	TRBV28	CASSLSVLGAADTQYF	TGTGCCAGCAGTTTATCCGTACTAGGGGCGGCAGATACGCAGTATTTT
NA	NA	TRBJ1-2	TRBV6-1	CASSENDGPYYGYTF	TGTGCCAGCAGTGAAAACGATGGGCCTTACTATGGCTACACCTTC
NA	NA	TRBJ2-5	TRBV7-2	CASSLYSPGLETQYF	TGTGCCAGCAGCTTATACTCCCCGGGGCTGGAGACCCAGTACTTC
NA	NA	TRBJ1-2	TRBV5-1	CASSLDANYGYTF	TGCGCCAGCAGCTTGGATGCTAACTATGGCTACACCTTC
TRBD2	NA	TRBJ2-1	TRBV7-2	CASRPGLVSYEQFF	TGTGCCAGCAGACCGGGACTAGTTTCCTATGAGCAGTTCTTC
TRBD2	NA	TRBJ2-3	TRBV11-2	CASSTPTSGRGIDTQYF	TGTGCCAGCAGCACACCGACTAGCGGGAGGGGAATAGATACGCAGTATTTT
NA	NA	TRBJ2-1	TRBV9	CASSVDGGDYNEQFF	TGTGCCAGCAGCGTAGACGGCGGAGACTACAATGAGCAGTTCTTC
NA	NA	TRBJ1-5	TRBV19	CASRDPSNQPQHF	TGTGCCAGTAGGGACCCTAGCAATCAGCCCCAGCATTTT
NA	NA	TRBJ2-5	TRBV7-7	CASSLNAGRVETQYF	TGTGCCAGCAGCTTGAACGCGGGACGTGTGGAGACCCAGTACTTC
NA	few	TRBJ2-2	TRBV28	CASSPPEVRGELFF	TGTGCCAGCAGTCCTCCCGAGGTCCGCGGGGAGCTGTTTTTT
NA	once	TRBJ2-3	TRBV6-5	CASTQTGGTDTQYF	TGTGCCAGCACCCAGACAGGAGGAACAGATACGCAGTATTTT